These T cell receptor beta chains were read from a single sample in a study of cytomegalovirus exposure and HLA in healthy donors. Measured with immunoSEQ multiplex PCR; TCRdb has only the in-frame clones, and not every one. The sample records 110,000 or so clones, about 75% being singletons. The sequencing sample was made of PBMCs. The origin of the receptors is a woman aged 40 to 50 in good health and CMV-seropositive. The CDR3 runs from the conserved cysteine through the conserved F or W.

v_gene,j_gene,CDR3aa
TRBV13,TRBJ2-1,CASSLGHRRSGYNEQFF
TRBV7-8,TRBJ2-3,CASRRQGEYGDTQYF
TRBV7-9,TRBJ2-7,CASSPTSYEQYF
TRBV19,TRBJ1-5,CASSIGRGGDQPQHF
TRBV4-3,TRBJ2-7,CASSQGGLGLYEQYF
TRBV28,TRBJ2-3,CASSLPRDSGTQYF
TRBV5-1,TRBJ2-3,CASSLDPNAVDADTQYF
TRBV5-1,TRBJ2-7,CASSLAGTTFYEQYF
TRBV4-3,.,CASSQGAGGYEQYF
TRBV9,TRBJ1-1,CASSSTGRDTEAFF
TRBV30,TRBJ2-1,CAWSGFLAGGGEQFF
TRBV27,TRBJ2-7,CASSLTREALSYEQYF
TRBV30,TRBJ2-4,CAWDSAPLAKNIQYF
TRBV25-1,TRBJ1-2,CASSWAGVDGYTF
TRBV19,TRBJ1-3,CASSQSTASGNTIYF
TRBV27,TRBJ1-2,CASSSTGYGYTF
TRBV5-4,TRBJ1-4,CASSSRGAGNEKLFF
TRBV4-1,TRBJ1-4,CASSQLSGRLTNEKLFF
TRBV7-6,TRBJ2-7,CASSPRQGLFNEQYF
TRBV6-5,TRBJ2-2,CASNMDRADTGELFF
TRBV2,TRBJ2-1,CASSEARGNEQFF
TRBV7-6,TRBJ2-5,CASSLARAGGRETQYF
TRBV2,TRBJ1-2,CASSPGTNYGYTF
TRBV6-5,TRBJ2-3,CASSFRTSGSTDTQYF
TRBV30,TRBJ2-7,CAWSKPGGPSYEQYF
TRBV15,TRBJ1-5,CATSRPGTGNQPQHF
TRBV27,TRBJ1-2,CASSLWGTPNYGYTF
TRBV11-1,TRBJ2-1,CASSLRSQGGYNEQFF
TRBV6-6,TRBJ2-2,CASSSSTGELFF
TRBV7-2,TRBJ1-5,CASSPDRNQPQHF
TRBV4-2,TRBJ2-2,CASSQDGHDTGELFF